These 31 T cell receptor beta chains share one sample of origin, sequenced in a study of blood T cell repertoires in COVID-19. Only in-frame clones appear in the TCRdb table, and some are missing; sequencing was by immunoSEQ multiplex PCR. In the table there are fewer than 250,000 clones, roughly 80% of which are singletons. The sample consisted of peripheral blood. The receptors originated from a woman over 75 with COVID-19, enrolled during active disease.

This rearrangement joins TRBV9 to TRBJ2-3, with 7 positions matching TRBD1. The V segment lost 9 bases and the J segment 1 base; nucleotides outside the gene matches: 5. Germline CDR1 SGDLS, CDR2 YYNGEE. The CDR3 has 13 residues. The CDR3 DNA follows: TGTGCCATCAAGACAGGGCGCACAGATACGCAGTATTTT. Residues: CAIKTGRTDTQYF.

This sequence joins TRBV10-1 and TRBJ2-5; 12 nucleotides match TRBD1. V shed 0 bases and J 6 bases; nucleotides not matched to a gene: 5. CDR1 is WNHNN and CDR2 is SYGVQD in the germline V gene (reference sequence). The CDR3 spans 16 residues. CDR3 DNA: TGCGCCAGCAGTGAGTCGGGGACAGGGGGCTTCAAGACCCAGTACTTC. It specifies CASSESGTGGFKTQYF.

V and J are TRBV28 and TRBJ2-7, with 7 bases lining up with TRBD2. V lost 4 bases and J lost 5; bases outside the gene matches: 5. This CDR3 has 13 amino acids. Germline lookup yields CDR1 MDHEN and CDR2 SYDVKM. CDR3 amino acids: CASSSGTTNEQYV. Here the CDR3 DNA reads TGTGCCAGCAGTTCCGGGACTACTAACGAGCAGTACGTC.

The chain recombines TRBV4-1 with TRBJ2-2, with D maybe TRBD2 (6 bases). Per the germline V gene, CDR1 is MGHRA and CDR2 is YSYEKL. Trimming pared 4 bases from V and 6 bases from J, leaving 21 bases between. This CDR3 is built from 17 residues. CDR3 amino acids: CASSRRTREDYAGELFF. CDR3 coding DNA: TGCGCCAGCAGCCGCCGAACTAGGGAGGACTACGCCGGGGAGCTGTTTTTT.

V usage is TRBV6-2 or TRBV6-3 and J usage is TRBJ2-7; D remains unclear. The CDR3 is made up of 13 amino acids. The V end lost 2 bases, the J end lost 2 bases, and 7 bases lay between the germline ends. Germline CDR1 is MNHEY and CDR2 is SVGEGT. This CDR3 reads CASSYRVPYEQYF. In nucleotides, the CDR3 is TGTGCCAGCAGTTACCGGGTCCCCTACGAGCAGTACTTC.

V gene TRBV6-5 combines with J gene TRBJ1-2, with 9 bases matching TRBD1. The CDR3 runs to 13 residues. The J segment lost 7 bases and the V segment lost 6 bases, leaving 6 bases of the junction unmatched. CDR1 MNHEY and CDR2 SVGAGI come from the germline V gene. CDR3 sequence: CASSRGQGIGYTF. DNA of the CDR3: TGTGCCAGCAGCAGGGGACAGGGAATTGGCTACACCTTC.

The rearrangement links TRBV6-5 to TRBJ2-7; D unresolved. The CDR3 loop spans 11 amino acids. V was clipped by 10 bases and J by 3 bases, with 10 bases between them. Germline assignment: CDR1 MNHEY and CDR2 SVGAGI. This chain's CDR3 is CATVRHYEQYV. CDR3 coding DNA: TGTGCCACGGTAAGACACTACGAGCAGTACGTC.

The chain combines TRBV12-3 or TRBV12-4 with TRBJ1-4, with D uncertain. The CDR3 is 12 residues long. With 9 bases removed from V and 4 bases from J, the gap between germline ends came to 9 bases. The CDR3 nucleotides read TGTGCCAGTAACAGTATTAATGAAAAACTGTTTTTT. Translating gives CASNSINEKLFF.

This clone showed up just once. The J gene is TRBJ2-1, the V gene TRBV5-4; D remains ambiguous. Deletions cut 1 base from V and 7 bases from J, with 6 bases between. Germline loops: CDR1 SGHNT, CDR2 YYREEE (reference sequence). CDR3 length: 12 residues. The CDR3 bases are TGTGCCAGCAGCTTGTGGGCTAATGAGCAGTTCTTC. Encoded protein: CASSLWANEQFF.

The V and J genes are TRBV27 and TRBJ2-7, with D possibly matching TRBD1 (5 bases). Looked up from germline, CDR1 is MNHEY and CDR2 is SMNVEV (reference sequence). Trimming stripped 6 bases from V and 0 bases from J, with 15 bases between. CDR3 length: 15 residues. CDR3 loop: CASRNTGRASYEQYF. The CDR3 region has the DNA TGTGCCAGCAGGAATACAGGTAGGGCCTCCTACGAGCAGTACTTC.

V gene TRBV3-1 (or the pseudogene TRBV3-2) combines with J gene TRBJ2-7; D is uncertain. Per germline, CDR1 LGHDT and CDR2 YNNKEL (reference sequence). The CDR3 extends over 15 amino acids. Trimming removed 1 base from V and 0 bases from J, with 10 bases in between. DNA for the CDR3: TGTGCCAGCAGCCAAGGTACTCTAGGCTCCTACGAGCAGTACTTC. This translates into CASSQGTLGSYEQYF.

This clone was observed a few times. The CDR3 nucleotides are TGTGCCAGTAGTACGGCCAACACAGGGGCAGAGACCCAGTACTTC. Translation gives CASSTANTGAETQYF. This rearrangement joins TRBV19 to TRBJ2-5; 7 bases are a match to TRBD1. The length of the CDR3 is 15 residues. Germline CDR1 reads LNHDA; CDR2 reads SQIVND (reference sequence). V gave up 4 bases and J gave up 4 bases; unmatched junction bases: 9.

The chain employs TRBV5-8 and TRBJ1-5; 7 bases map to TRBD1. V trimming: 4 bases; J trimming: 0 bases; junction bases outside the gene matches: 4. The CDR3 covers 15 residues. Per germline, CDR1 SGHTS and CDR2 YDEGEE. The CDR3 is CASSAGTVSNQPQHF. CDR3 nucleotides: TGTGCCAGCAGCGCCGGGACAGTTAGCAATCAGCCCCAGCATTTT.

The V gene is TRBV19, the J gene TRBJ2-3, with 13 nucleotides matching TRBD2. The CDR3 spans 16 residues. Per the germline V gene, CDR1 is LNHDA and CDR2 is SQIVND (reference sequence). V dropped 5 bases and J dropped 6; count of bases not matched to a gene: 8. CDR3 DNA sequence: TGTGCCAGTAGTGCCAGACTAGCGGGGGGTTTCGATACGCAGTATTTT. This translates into CASSARLAGGFDTQYF.

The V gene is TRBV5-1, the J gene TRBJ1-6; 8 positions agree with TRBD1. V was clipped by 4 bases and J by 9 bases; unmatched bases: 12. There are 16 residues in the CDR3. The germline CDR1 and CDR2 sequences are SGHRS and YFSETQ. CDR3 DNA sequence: TGCGCCAGCAGCCAAGGGACAGGCGCAAGTAGTTCACCCCTCCACTTT. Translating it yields CASSQGTGASSSPLHF.

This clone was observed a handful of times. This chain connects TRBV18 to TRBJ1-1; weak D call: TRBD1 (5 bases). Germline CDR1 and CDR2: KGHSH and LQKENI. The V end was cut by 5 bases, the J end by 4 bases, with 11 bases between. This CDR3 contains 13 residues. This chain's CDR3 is CASSAMGGTEAFF. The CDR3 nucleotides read TGTGCCAGCTCAGCGATGGGGGGCACTGAAGCTTTCTTT.

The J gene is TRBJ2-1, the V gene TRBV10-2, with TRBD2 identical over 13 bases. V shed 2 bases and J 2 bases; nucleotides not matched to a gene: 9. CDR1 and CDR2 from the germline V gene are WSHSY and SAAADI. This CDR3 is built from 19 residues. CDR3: CASSERTSGGTTTYNEQFF. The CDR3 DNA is TGCGCCAGCAGTGAGCGGACTAGCGGGGGCACTACGACCTACAATGAGCAGTTCTTC.

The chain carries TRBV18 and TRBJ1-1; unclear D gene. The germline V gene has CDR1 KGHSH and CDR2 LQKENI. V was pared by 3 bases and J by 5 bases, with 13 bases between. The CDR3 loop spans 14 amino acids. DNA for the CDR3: TGTGCCAGCTCACCTTCAGATGGGAGGACTGAAGCTTTCTTT. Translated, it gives CASSPSDGRTEAFF. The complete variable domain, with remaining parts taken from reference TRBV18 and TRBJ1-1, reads NAGVMQNPRHLVRRRGQEARLRCSPMKGHSHVYWYRQLPEEGLKFMVYLQKENIIDESGMPKERFSAEFPKEGPSILRIQQVVRGDSAAYFCASSPSDGRTEAFFGQGTRLTVV.

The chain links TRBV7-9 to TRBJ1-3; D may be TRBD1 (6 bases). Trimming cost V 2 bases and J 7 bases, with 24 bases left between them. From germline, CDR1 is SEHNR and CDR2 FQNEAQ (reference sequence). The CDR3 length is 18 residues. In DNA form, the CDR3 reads TGTGCCAGCAGCTTATTACCCCAGGTTGGACAGAAAGGGAACACCATATATTTT. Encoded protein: CASSLLPQVGQKGNTIYF. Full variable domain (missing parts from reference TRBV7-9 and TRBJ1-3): DTGVSQNPRHKITKRGQNVTFRCDPISEHNRLYWYRQTLGQGPEFLTYFQNEAQLEKSRLLSDRFSAERPKGSFSTLEIQRTEQGDSAMYLCASSLLPQVGQKGNTIYFGEGSWLTVV.

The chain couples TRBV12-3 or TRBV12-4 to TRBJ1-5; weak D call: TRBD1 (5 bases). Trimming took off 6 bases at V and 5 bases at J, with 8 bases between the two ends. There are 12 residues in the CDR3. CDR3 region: CASSPGYQPQHF. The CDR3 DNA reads TGTGCCAGCAGCCCAGGGTATCAGCCCCAGCATTTT.

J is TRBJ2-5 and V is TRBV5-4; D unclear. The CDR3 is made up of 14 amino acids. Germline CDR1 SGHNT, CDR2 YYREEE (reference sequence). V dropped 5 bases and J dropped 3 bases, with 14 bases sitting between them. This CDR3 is CASRIGRSKETQYF. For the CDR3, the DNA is TGTGCCAGCAGAATTGGGCGCTCGAAAGAGACCCAGTACTTC. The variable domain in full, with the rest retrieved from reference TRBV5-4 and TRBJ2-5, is ETGVTQSPTHLIKTRGQQVTLRCSSQSGHNTVSWYQQALGQGPQFIFQYYREEENGRGNFPPRFSGLQFPNYSSELNVNALELDDSALYLCASRIGRSKETQYFGPGTRLLVL.

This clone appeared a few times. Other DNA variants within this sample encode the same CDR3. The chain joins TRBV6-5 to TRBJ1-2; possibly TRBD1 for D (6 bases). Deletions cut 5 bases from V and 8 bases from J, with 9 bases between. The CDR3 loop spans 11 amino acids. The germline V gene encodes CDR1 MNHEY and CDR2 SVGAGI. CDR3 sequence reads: CASSQGYGYTF. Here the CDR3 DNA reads TGTGCCAGCAGTCAGGGGTACGGCTACACCTTC.

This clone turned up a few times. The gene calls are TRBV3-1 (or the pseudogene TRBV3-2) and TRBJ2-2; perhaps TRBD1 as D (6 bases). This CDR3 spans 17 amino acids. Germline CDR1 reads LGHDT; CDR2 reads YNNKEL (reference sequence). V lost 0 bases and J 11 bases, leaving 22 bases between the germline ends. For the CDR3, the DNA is TGTGCCAGCAGCCAAGATGGGTCCAAAATGGGGGCTGGCGAGCTGTTTTTT. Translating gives CASSQDGSKMGAGELFF.

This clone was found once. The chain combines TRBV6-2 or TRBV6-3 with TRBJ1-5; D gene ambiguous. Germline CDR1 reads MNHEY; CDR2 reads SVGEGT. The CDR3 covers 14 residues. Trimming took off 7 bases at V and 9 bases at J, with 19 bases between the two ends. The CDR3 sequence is CASNPSNSLWPQHF. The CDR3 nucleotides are TGTGCCAGCAACCCCTCCAACAGCCTATGGCCCCAGCATTTT.

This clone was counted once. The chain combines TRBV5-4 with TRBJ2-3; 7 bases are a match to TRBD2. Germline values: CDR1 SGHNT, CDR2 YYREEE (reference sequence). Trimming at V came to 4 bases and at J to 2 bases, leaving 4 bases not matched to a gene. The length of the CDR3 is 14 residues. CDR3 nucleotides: TGTGCCAGCAGCGGGGGGGGGTACACAGATACGCAGTATTTT. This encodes CASSGGGYTDTQYF.

CDR3 DNA: TGTGCCAGCACTCAAGGCGGCACTATTTCACCCCTCCACTTT. Protein product: CASTQGGTISPLHF. The chain links TRBV6-6 to TRBJ1-6; no clear D. Germline CDR1 and CDR2: MNHNY and SVGAGI (reference sequence). The length of the CDR3 is 14 residues. Deletions cut 7 bases from V and 9 bases from J, with 16 bases between.

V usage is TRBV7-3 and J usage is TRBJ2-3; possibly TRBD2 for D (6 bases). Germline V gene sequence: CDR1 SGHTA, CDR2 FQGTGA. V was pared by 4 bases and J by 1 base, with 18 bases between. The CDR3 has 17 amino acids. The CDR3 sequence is CASSSGLGGVRTDTQYF. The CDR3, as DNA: TGTGCCAGCAGCTCCGGACTTGGCGGGGTTCGCACAGATACGCAGTATTTT.

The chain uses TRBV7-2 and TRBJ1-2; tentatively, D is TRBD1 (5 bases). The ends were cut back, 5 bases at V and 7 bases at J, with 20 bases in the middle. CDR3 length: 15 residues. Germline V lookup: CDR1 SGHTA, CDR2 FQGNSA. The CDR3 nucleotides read TGTGCCAGCAGCGAGCGACAACCAGGGAGGAGTGGCTACACCTTC. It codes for CASSERQPGRSGYTF.

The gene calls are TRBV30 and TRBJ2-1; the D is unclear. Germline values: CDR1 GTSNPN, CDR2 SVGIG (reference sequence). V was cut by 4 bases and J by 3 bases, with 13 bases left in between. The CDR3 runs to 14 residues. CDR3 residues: CAWTPGQIYNEQFF. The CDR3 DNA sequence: TGTGCCTGGACCCCTGGGCAAATCTACAATGAGCAGTTCTTC.

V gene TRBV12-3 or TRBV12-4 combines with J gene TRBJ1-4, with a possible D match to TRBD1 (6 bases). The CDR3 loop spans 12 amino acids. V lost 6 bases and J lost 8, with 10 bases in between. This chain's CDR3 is CASRIGGEKLFF. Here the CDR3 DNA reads TGTGCCAGCAGAATAGGGGGAGAAAAACTGTTTTTT.

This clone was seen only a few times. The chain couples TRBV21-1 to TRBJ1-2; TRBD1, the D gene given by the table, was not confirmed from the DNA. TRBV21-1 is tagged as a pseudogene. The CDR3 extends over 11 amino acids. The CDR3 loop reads CASSRQYGYTF. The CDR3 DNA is TGTGCCAGCAGCAGACAGTATGGCTACACCTTC.